The 32 T cell receptor beta chains given below trace back to one sample, sequenced in a study of beta chain features in type 1 diabetes. Investigators reverse transcribed all isolated RNA, so they sequenced expressed TCRB transcripts. Only in-frame clones appear in the TCRdb table, and some are missing; sequencing was by immunoSEQ multiplex PCR. The sample contains 500,000 to 700,000 clones, 15% to 17% of which appear only once. Specimen: naive CD4+ T cells from blood. The origin of the receptors is a man between 18 and 35 years old in good health.

In nucleotides, the CDR3 is TGTGCCAGCAGCTTGAGCGGGAGGGGACCCAAAAACATTCAGTACTTC. As protein: CASSLSGRGPKNIQYF. V gene TRBV5-4 combines with J gene TRBJ2-4; TRBD2 aligns across 10 bases. The CDR3 runs to 16 residues. Trimming removed 1 base from V and 2 bases from J; junction bases left unmatched: 3. Germline CDR1 SGHNT, CDR2 YYREEE (reference sequence). The variable domain in full, completed from reference TRBV5-4 and TRBJ2-4, reads ETGVTQSPTHLIKTRGQQVTLRCSSQSGHNTVSWYQQALGQGPQFIFQYYREEENGRGNFPPRFSGLQFPNYSSELNVNALELDDSALYLCASSLSGRGPKNIQYFGAGTRLSVL.

The CDR3 DNA is TGTGCCATCAGTCACCAGACAGATACCTACGAGCAGTACTTC. Residues: CAISHQTDTYEQYF. The chain employs TRBV10-3 and TRBJ2-7; D perhaps matches TRBD1 (5 bases). The CDR3 extends over 14 amino acids. Germline loops: CDR1 ENHRY, CDR2 SYGVKD. With 5 bases removed from V and 2 bases from J, the gap between germline ends came to 13 bases.

This clone was seen a handful of times. V usage is TRBV5-4 and J usage is TRBJ2-5; D remains ambiguous. Looked up from germline, CDR1 is SGHNT and CDR2 is YYREEE (reference sequence). CDR3 size: 13 residues. The germline V and J ends were trimmed by 4 bases and 4 bases, with 11 bases remaining between them. This chain's CDR3 is CASSPQPGETQYF. The CDR3 DNA reads as TGTGCCAGCAGCCCCCAACCCGGAGAGACCCAGTACTTC.

The sample holds a few counts of this clone. The chain combines TRBV28 with TRBJ2-5, with no clear D. Germline V gene sequence: CDR1 MDHEN, CDR2 SYDVKM. V lost 5 bases and J lost 2, with 6 bases in between. The CDR3 length is 12 residues. CDR3 protein: CASSEGQETQYF. For the CDR3, the DNA is TGTGCCAGCAGTGAAGGGCAAGAGACCCAGTACTTC.

The chain has TRBV7-2 and TRBJ2-4, with 7 nucleotides matching TRBD2. The CDR3 totals 16 residues. The germline CDR1 and CDR2 sequences are SGHTA and FQGNSA. Losses at the gene ends were 4 bases for V and 0 bases for J; bases not matched to a gene: 6. The CDR3 DNA is TGTGCCAGCAGCTCAAGCGGGGCGATAGCCAAAAACATTCAGTACTTC. Translation: CASSSSGAIAKNIQYF.

The V and J genes are TRBV4-1 and TRBJ2-1; 12 bases line up with TRBD2. CDR3 length: 20 residues. Losses at the gene ends were 1 base for V and 0 bases for J; bases not matched to a gene: 10. Germline V gene sequence: CDR1 MGHRA, CDR2 YSYEKL. As DNA, the CDR3 is TGCGCCAGCAGCCAAGTCTCGACTAGCGGGAGCGTTAGCTCCTACAATGAGCAGTTCTTC. It codes for CASSQVSTSGSVSSYNEQFF.

This clone came up a few times. The chain joins TRBV27 to TRBJ2-7; a possible D gene is TRBD2 (5 bases). Trimming cost V 6 bases and J 3 bases, with 18 bases left between them. CDR1 and CDR2 from the germline V gene are MNHEY and SMNVEV (reference sequence). CDR3 length equals 15 residues. The CDR3 nucleotides are TGTGCCAGCAGCTCCCGGTTTGTAGCGTACTACGAGCAGTACTTC. Translating gives CASSSRFVAYYEQYF.

The chain is built from TRBV7-8 and TRBJ2-7; D gene unclear. Germline CDR1 reads SGHVS; CDR2 reads FQNEAQ. V shed 1 base and J shed 0 bases, with 4 bases lying between them. The CDR3 extends over 13 amino acids. CDR3 nucleotides: TGTGCCAGCAGCTTAGGTTACTCCTACGAGCAGTACTTC. It encodes CASSLGYSYEQYF.

This clone was observed a handful of times. V is TRBV15 and J is TRBJ2-1; 9 bases agree with TRBD2. The CDR3 is made up of 12 amino acids. CDR1 and CDR2 from the germline V gene are LNHNV and YYDKDF (reference sequence). The ends lost 6 bases at V and 15 bases at J; junction bases unmatched: 9. The CDR3 region is CATRHASGTRFF. The CDR3 nucleotides read TGTGCCACCAGGCATGCTAGCGGGACTCGGTTCTTC.

Written as DNA, the CDR3 is TGTGCCAGCAGTGAAGTGACAGGGGTAACAGATACGCAGTATTTT. As protein: CASSEVTGVTDTQYF. V gene TRBV6-1 combines with J gene TRBJ2-3; 8 bases align to TRBD1. Trimming removed 1 base from V and 3 bases from J; junction bases left unmatched: 3. In germline, CDR1 is MNHNS, CDR2 SASEGT. The CDR3 is 15 amino acids.

This sequence joins TRBV29-1 and TRBJ2-5; no clear D gene. The CDR3 totals 12 residues. Germline CDR1 and CDR2: SQVTM and ANQGSEA. V lost 0 bases, J lost 5 bases, and 7 bases lay in between. The CDR3 DNA is TGCAGCGTTGAAGAATGGGGTGAGACCCAGTACTTC. Protein: CSVEEWGETQYF.

V is TRBV7-8 and J is TRBJ1-2; TRBD1 aligns across 8 bases. This CDR3 has 17 residues. V shed 1 base and J 0 bases; nucleotides not matched to a gene: 7. Germline assignment: CDR1 SGHVS and CDR2 FQNEAQ. The CDR3 region is CASSLGFRDRTNYGYTF. For the CDR3, the DNA is TGTGCCAGCAGCTTAGGTTTTCGGGACAGGACTAACTATGGCTACACCTTC.

The V gene is TRBV29-1, the J gene TRBJ2-7; 8 nucleotides match TRBD1. In germline, CDR1 is SQVTM, CDR2 ANQGSEA. The CDR3 is 18 amino acids. CDR3 sequence (DNA): TGCAGACCCAGTTTATACCTAGGGGGGCAGGGGGCCTCCTACGAGCAGTACTTC. Its translation: CRPSLYLGGQGASYEQYF.

V and J are TRBV9 and TRBJ2-1, with TRBD2 identical over 9 bases. The length of the CDR3 is 15 residues. The V and J ends lost 4 bases and 13 bases, in that order; junction bases with no gene match: 15. CDR1 is SGDLS, CDR2 YYNGEE, per germline. The CDR3, as DNA: TGTGCCAGCAGCCCCCGACTAGCGGCAACCACTGGACAGTTCTTC. It encodes CASSPRLAATTGQFF. Full variable domain (rest looked up from reference TRBV9 and TRBJ2-1): DSGVTQTPKHLITATGQRVTLRCSPRSGDLSVYWYQQSLDQGLQFLIQYYNGEERAKGNILERFSAQQFPDLHSELNLSSLELGDSALYFCASSPRLAATTGQFFGPGTRLTVL.

The chain employs TRBV29-1 and TRBJ2-2; 12 bases line up with TRBD1. Trimming at V came to 8 bases and at J to 4 bases, leaving 11 bases not matched to a gene. The CDR3 has 16 residues. Germline values: CDR1 SQVTM, CDR2 ANQGSEA. The CDR3 loop reads CSTRRDRGPGTGELFF. The CDR3 region has the DNA TGCAGCACCCGCCGGGACAGGGGGCCGGGCACCGGGGAGCTGTTTTTT.

Only a few counts were recorded for this clone. The J gene is TRBJ2-1, the V gene TRBV4-3; 8 positions match TRBD2. The germline V gene encodes CDR1 LGHNA and CDR2 YSLEER. The CDR3 runs 18 residues. Losses at the gene ends were 0 bases for V and 7 bases for J; bases not matched to a gene: 14. CDR3 protein: CASSQESRAAGVGNEQFF. CDR3 bases: TGCGCCAGCAGCCAAGAAAGCAGGGCAGCGGGAGTAGGGAATGAGCAGTTCTTC.

The DNA of the CDR3 is TGCGCCAGCAAGTCTGGGGGCCTAGGGGTCAATGAGCAGTTCTTC. Amino acid sequence: CASKSGGLGVNEQFF. V and J are TRBV5-1 and TRBJ2-1; a possible D gene is TRBD1 (6 bases). The CDR3 extends over 15 amino acids. Trimming removed 6 bases at V and 6 bases at J, with 19 bases between. CDR1 is SGHRS, CDR2 YFSETQ, per germline.

In this sample, this clone turned up a few times. Other DNA sequences in this sample translate to the same CDR3. V is TRBV11-2 and J is TRBJ2-7; D unresolved. V gave up 0 bases and J gave up 6 bases, with 6 bases separating them. The CDR3 runs 12 residues. Germline V gene lookup returns CDR1 SGHAT and CDR2 FQNNGV. In nucleotides, the CDR3 is TGTGCCAGCAGCTTAGATCGGGCCGAGCAGTACTTC. It yields the protein CASSLDRAEQYF.

This chain joins TRBV7-2 and TRBJ2-1; 11 bases agree with TRBD2. The CDR3 is 15 residues long. J gave up 8 bases and V 5 bases, and 8 bases lay outside the gene matches. The germline V gene encodes CDR1 SGHTA and CDR2 FQGNSA. The CDR3 DNA sequence: TGTGCCAGCAGCACTCCGGGACTAGCGGTGGATGAGCAGTTCTTC. Protein: CASSTPGLAVDEQFF. The full variable domain, completed using reference TRBV7-2 and TRBJ2-1, is GAGVSQSPSNKVTEKGKDVELRCDPISGHTALYWYRQSLGQGLEFLIYFQGNSAPDKSGLPSDRFSAERTGGSVSTLTIQRTQQEDSAVYLCASSTPGLAVDEQFFGPGTRLTVL.

The chain combines TRBV9 with TRBJ2-4; maybe TRBD2 (5 bases). V lost 0 bases to trimming and J lost 3 bases, with 16 bases between them. CDR1 SGDLS and CDR2 YYNGEE come from the germline V gene. There are 17 residues in the CDR3. CDR3 coding DNA: TGTGCCAGCAGCGTAGAGCAGTCCCTACGGGGCAAAAACATTCAGTACTTC. Translating it yields CASSVEQSLRGKNIQYF.

The chain is built from TRBV14 and TRBJ1-1; D uncertain. Trimming removed 4 bases at V and 0 bases at J, with 12 bases between. CDR1 SGHDN and CDR2 FVKESK come from the germline V gene. The CDR3 runs to 15 residues. CDR3 sequence reads: CASSRQNLMNTEAFF. In DNA form, the CDR3 reads TGTGCCAGCAGCCGACAAAACCTCATGAACACTGAAGCTTTCTTT. Using reference TRBV14 and TRBJ1-1 for the parts outside the CDR3, the full variable domain is EAGVTQFPSHSVIEKGQTVTLRCDPISGHDNLYWYRRVMGKEIKFLLHFVKESKQDESGMPNNRFLAERTGGTYSTLKVQPAELEDSGVYFCASSRQNLMNTEAFFGQGTRLTVV.

V and J are TRBV20-1 and TRBJ1-1; D unclear. CDR1 is DFQATT, CDR2 SNEGSKA, per germline (reference sequence). The CDR3 has 11 residues. V was pared by 8 bases and J by 4 bases, with 11 bases between. The CDR3 here is CSRPLGTEAFF. The CDR3, as DNA: TGCAGTCGCCCTCTGGGCACTGAAGCTTTCTTT.

This clone showed up just a few times. This chain uses TRBV15 with TRBJ1-2; tentative D call: TRBD1 (6 bases). V dropped 3 bases and J dropped 5 bases, with 13 bases sitting between them. Germline V gives CDR1 LNHNV, CDR2 YYDKDF (reference sequence). The CDR3 sequence is 14 residues long. The CDR3 DNA sequence: TGTGCCACCAGCAGGGCAGGGGTGGTTTATGGCTACACCTTC. Amino acid sequence: CATSRAGVVYGYTF.

Only a few counts were recorded for this clone. The chain carries TRBV27 and TRBJ2-7, with D perhaps matching TRBD1 (6 bases). Germline V CDR1 and CDR2: MNHEY, SMNVEV (reference sequence). The germline V and J ends were trimmed by 6 bases and 0 bases, with 15 bases remaining between them. The CDR3 spans 15 residues. CDR3 bases: TGTGCCAGCAGACCACAGGGCAGGAGCTCCTACGAGCAGTACTTC. It yields the protein CASRPQGRSSYEQYF.

This clone was observed a handful of times. This sample also contains other DNA sequences that code for the same CDR3. The chain has TRBV7-2 and TRBJ2-7, with 11 bases matching TRBD2. Per the germline V gene, CDR1 is SGHTA and CDR2 is FQGNSA. The CDR3 runs 15 residues. Trimming cost V 1 base and J 2 bases; bases outside gene matches: 1. The CDR3 DNA sequence: TGTGCCAGCAGCTTAGTAGCGGGAGGGCCCTACGAGCAGTACTTC. Translating gives CASSLVAGGPYEQYF.

J is TRBJ2-7 and V is TRBV29-1; a weak D match, TRBD2 (6 bases). CDR1 and CDR2 (germline): SQVTM, ANQGSEA. Trimming removed 4 bases from V and 1 base from J, with 17 bases in between. The CDR3 loop spans 15 amino acids. CDR3 DNA: TGCAGCGTTGTGAGTGGGAGGTCCCTATCCTACGAGCAGTACTTC. Translation: CSVVSGRSLSYEQYF.

This rearrangement joins TRBV2 to TRBJ2-1, with a tentative D call TRBD2 (6 bases). Trimming stripped 3 bases from V and 6 bases from J, with 15 bases between. Germline values: CDR1 SNHLY, CDR2 FYNNEI. There are 15 residues in the CDR3. The CDR3 is CASSEESGRSNEQFF. In DNA form, the CDR3 reads TGTGCCAGCAGTGAGGAGAGCGGGCGAAGCAATGAGCAGTTCTTC. The full variable domain, with the rest looked up from reference TRBV2 and TRBJ2-1, is EPEVTQTPSHQVTQMGQEVILRCVPISNHLYFYWYRQILGQKVEFLVSFYNNEISEKSEIFDDQFSVERPDGSNFTLKIRSTKLEDSAMYFCASSEESGRSNEQFFGPGTRLTVL.

This rearrangement joins TRBV2 to TRBJ1-2; D might be TRBD1 (5 bases). CDR3 length equals 12 residues. Germline values: CDR1 SNHLY, CDR2 FYNNEI. Trimming pared 8 bases from V and 4 bases from J, leaving 11 bases between. CDR3 coding DNA: TGTGCCAGCGGTGGGACTTTCTATGGCTACACCTTC. Its translation: CASGGTFYGYTF.

This clone was detected only a few times. The genes are TRBV11-1 and TRBJ2-5; D is unclear. The V gene lost 5 bases and the J gene lost 0 bases, with 13 bases spanning the gap. CDR1 and CDR2 from the germline V gene are SGHAT and FQDESV (reference sequence). The CDR3 runs 15 residues. CDR3: CASSTSWKDQETQYF. CDR3 bases: TGTGCCAGCAGCACATCATGGAAGGACCAAGAGACCCAGTACTTC.

Only a few counts were recorded for this clone. The chain uses TRBV5-1 and TRBJ1-4, with D unresolved. The germline gives CDR1 SGHRS, CDR2 YFSETQ. Trimming left V 5 bases short and J 5 bases short, with 10 bases between. This CDR3 contains 13 residues. For the CDR3, the DNA is TGCGCCAGCAGGAGGACCTCCAATGAAAAACTGTTTTTT. Amino acid sequence: CASRRTSNEKLFF. The full variable domain, its missing parts supplied by reference TRBV5-1 and TRBJ1-4, is KAGVTQTPRYLIKTRGQQVTLSCSPISGHRSVSWYQQTPGQGLQFLFEYFSETQRNKGNFPGRFSGRQFSNSRSEMNVSTLELGDSALYLCASRRTSNEKLFFGSGTQLSVL.

This clone occurred a few times. The chain joins TRBV21-1 to TRBJ2-6. TRBV21-1 is recorded as a pseudogene. The CDR3 totals 16 residues. In nucleotides, the CDR3 is TGTGCCAGCGGCACAGTACATAGCTCTGGGGCCAACGTCCTGACTTTC. Its translation: CASGTVHSSGANVLTF.

The V call is TRBV5-4, the J call TRBJ1-1; D is undetermined. There are 15 residues in the CDR3. Germline V gene sequence: CDR1 SGHNT, CDR2 YYREEE (reference sequence). Trimming stripped 3 bases from V and 5 bases from J, with 17 bases between. Here the CDR3 reads CASSSPGRGGTEAFF. The DNA for the CDR3 is TGTGCCAGCAGCTCGCCCGGCCGGGGAGGGACTGAAGCTTTCTTT.